Each of the 14 T cell receptor beta chains below was sequenced from the same sample in a study of cytomegalovirus exposure and HLA in healthy donors. The PCR ran on 60 Vbeta and 13 Jbeta primers. Assay: immunoSEQ multiplex PCR; the TCRdb copy retains only in-frame clones and omits some. The sample lists roughly 190,000 clones, around 87% occurring once. The sequencing input was PBMCs. Receptor source: a man under 40 in good health and CMV-seronegative.

This clone turned up a few times. The V call is TRBV18, the J call TRBJ1-1; unclear D gene. CDR1 and CDR2 (germline): KGHSH, LQKENI. V was trimmed by 4 bases and J by 5 bases, leaving 8 bases between them. The CDR3 has 12 residues. In DNA form, the CDR3 reads TGTGCCAGCTCACTTATTAAAACTGAAGCTTTCTTT. Encoded protein: CASSLIKTEAFF.

This CDR3 is CASSLWTGTYNEQFF. Here the CDR3 DNA reads TGTGCCAGCAGTCTCTGGACAGGGACCTACAATGAGCAGTTCTTC. The chain carries TRBV27 and TRBJ2-1; 8 nucleotides align to TRBD1. Germline-derived CDR1 and CDR2 are MNHEY and SMNVEV (reference sequence). V was pared by 5 bases and J by 2 bases, with 5 bases of the junction left unmatched. The CDR3 consists of 15 residues.

This clone has more than one count but fewer than ten. The chain uses TRBV27 and TRBJ1-6; D might be TRBD1 (6 bases). V dropped 4 bases and J dropped 5 bases, with 12 bases sitting between them. The germline CDR1 and CDR2 sequences are MNHEY and SMNVEV (reference sequence). The CDR3 is 15 amino acids. The CDR3 sequence is CASSSRDTNNSPLHF. DNA of the CDR3: TGTGCCAGCAGTTCCCGGGACACTAATAATTCACCCCTCCACTTT.

This clone was seen only once. The chain recombines TRBV5-4 with TRBJ1-2, with a tentative D call TRBD1 (6 bases). CDR1 and CDR2 from the germline V gene are SGHNT and YYREEE (reference sequence). There are 13 residues in the CDR3. V was pared by 0 bases and J by 4 bases, with 7 bases between. CDR3 nucleotide sequence: TGTGCCAGCAGCTTGGCAGGGGTCTATGGCTACACCTTC. Amino acids: CASSLAGVYGYTF.

This clone was seen only once. The chain has TRBV5-1 and TRBJ2-3; 7 bases align to TRBD2. The CDR3 loop spans 12 amino acids. J lost 10 bases, V lost 0 bases, and 2 bases had no gene match. CDR1 is SGHRS, CDR2 YFSETQ, per germline. DNA for the CDR3: TGCGCCAGCAGCTTGGGAAGCGGGGCGCAGTATTTT. As protein: CASSLGSGAQYF.

The chain links TRBV28 to TRBJ2-1; 8 bases fit TRBD2. CDR3 length: 16 residues. In germline, CDR1 is MDHEN, CDR2 SYDVKM. J gave up 3 bases and V 6 bases, and 10 bases lay outside the gene matches. The CDR3 region has the DNA TGTGCCAGCAGGACGGGAGGGGGGGCGATCTACAATGAGCAGTTCTTC. This codes for CASRTGGGAIYNEQFF.

The rearrangement joins TRBV6-6 to TRBJ2-7; TRBD2 matches 12 bases. The CDR3 loop spans 16 amino acids. The V gene end was trimmed by 6 bases and the J gene end by 0 bases; junction bases not matched to a gene: 6. Germline values: CDR1 MNHNY, CDR2 SVGAGI (reference sequence). The CDR3 DNA follows: TGTGCCAGCAGAGCCGGACTAGCGGGGAGCTCCTACGAGCAGTACTTC. Protein: CASRAGLAGSSYEQYF.

This sequence joins TRBV4-1 and TRBJ1-5; the match to TRBD1 covers 9 bases. V trimming: 4 bases; J trimming: 4 bases; junction bases outside the gene matches: 2. This CDR3 region has 14 residues. CDR1 is MGHRA and CDR2 is YSYEKL in the germline V gene. The chain's CDR3 is CASSPGQGNQPQHF. The DNA of the CDR3 is TGCGCCAGCAGCCCCGGACAGGGGAATCAGCCCCAGCATTTT.

CDR3 loop: CASSPTSGSGDTQYF. Written as DNA, the CDR3 is TGTGCCAGCTCACCCACATCGGGCAGCGGAGATACGCAGTATTTT. The rearrangement joins TRBV18 to TRBJ2-3; tentatively, D is TRBD2 (5 bases). Deletions cut 3 bases from V and 5 bases from J, with 15 bases between. The CDR3 has 15 amino acids. Germline lookup yields CDR1 KGHSH and CDR2 LQKENI.

The J gene is TRBJ2-3, the V gene TRBV19; 10 bases fit TRBD1. CDR1 is LNHDA and CDR2 is SQIVND in the germline V gene (reference sequence). The CDR3 contains 14 residues. V gave up 10 bases and J gave up 4 bases; unmatched junction bases: 8. The CDR3 loop is CATKTGGSADTQYF. In DNA, the CDR3 is TGTGCCACTAAGACAGGGGGCTCGGCAGATACGCAGTATTTT.

This clone was recorded a few times. The chain carries TRBV14 and TRBJ1-2; the D is unclear. This CDR3 contains 15 residues. Trimming removed 1 base at V and 7 bases at J, with 16 bases between. Germline CDR1 and CDR2: SGHDN and FVKESK. CDR3: CASSQVADWLAGYTF. CDR3 bases: TGTGCCAGCAGCCAAGTAGCAGACTGGTTGGCTGGCTACACCTTC.

This chain uses TRBV5-4 with TRBJ2-1, with TRBD2 as a possible D gene (5 bases). The CDR3 contains 14 residues. V lost 5 bases and J lost 4, with 13 bases in between. The V gene's germline CDR1 is SGHNT and CDR2 YYREEE (reference sequence). The CDR3 protein is CASSRGTIYNEQFF. For the CDR3, the DNA is TGTGCCAGCAGTCGGGGTACAATTTACAATGAGCAGTTCTTC.

This chain links TRBV2 with TRBJ2-3, with TRBD2 matching 9 bases. Germline CDR1 and CDR2: SNHLY and FYNNEI. V lost 11 bases, J lost 4 bases, and 13 bases stayed unmatched. The CDR3 is 15 amino acids. The CDR3 DNA sequence: TGTGCCGGCCAAAGGGATAGCGGGGGTTCAGATACGCAGTATTTT. Its protein is CAGQRDSGGSDTQYF.

This chain connects TRBV2 to TRBJ1-2; TRBD1 agrees at 10 bases. Germline CDR1 is SNHLY and CDR2 is FYNNEI. Unmatched junction bases numbered 8, after V lost 6 bases and J lost 4 bases. This CDR3 contains 15 residues. In nucleotides, the CDR3 is TGTGCCAGCAGGGAGGGACAGGGGCTGTCCTATGGCTACACCTTC. Its protein is CASREGQGLSYGYTF.